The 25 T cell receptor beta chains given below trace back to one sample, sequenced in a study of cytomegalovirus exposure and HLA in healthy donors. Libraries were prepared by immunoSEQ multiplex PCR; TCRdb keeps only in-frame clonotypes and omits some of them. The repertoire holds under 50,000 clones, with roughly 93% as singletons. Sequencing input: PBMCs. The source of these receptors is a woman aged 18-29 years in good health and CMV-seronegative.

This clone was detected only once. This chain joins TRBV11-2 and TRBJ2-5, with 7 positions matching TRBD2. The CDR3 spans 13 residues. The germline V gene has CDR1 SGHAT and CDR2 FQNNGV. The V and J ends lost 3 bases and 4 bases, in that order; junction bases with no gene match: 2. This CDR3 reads CASSFSGTETQYF. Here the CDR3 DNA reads TGTGCCAGCAGCTTCAGCGGGACAGAGACCCAGTACTTC.

This CDR3 is CASSYPSPEQFF. CDR3 coding DNA: TGTGCCAGCAGTTACCCCTCCCCTGAGCAGTTCTTC. The V call is TRBV6-6, the J call TRBJ2-1; D call uncertain. The CDR3 is 12 residues long. Germline V lookup: CDR1 MNHNY, CDR2 SVGAGI (reference sequence). V lost 2 bases and J lost 9, with 8 bases in between.

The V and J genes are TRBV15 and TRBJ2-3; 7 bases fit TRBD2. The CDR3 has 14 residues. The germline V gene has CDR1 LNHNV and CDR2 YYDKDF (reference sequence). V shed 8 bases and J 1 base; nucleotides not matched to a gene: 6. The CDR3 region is CATAEAGGTDTQYF. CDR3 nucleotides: TGTGCCACCGCCGAGGCGGGGGGCACAGATACGCAGTATTTT.

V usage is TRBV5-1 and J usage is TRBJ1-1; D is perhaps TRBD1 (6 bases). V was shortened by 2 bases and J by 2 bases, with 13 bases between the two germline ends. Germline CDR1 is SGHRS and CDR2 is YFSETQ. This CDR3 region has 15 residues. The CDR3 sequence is CASSLIYRANTEAFF. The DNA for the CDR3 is TGCGCCAGCAGCTTAATCTACAGGGCCAACACTGAAGCTTTCTTT.

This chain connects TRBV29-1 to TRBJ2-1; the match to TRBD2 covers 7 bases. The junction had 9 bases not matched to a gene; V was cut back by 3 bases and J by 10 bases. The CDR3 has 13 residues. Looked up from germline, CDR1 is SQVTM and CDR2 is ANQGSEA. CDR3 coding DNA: TGCAGCGTTGAGGGACGACTAGCCTGGGAGCAGTTCTTC. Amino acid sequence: CSVEGRLAWEQFF.

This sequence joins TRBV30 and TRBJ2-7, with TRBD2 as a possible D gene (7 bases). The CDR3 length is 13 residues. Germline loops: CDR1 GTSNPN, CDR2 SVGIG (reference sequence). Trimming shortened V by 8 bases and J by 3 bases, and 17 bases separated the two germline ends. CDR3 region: CARGAPGDYEQYF. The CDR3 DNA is TGTGCCCGGGGGGCTCCAGGGGACTACGAGCAGTACTTC.

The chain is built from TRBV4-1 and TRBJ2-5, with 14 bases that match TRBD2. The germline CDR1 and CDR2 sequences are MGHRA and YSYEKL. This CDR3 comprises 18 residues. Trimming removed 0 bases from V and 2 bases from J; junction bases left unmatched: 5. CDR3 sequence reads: CASSQDTGLAGGQETQYF. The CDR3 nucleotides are TGCGCCAGCAGCCAAGACACCGGACTAGCGGGGGGACAAGAGACCCAGTACTTC.

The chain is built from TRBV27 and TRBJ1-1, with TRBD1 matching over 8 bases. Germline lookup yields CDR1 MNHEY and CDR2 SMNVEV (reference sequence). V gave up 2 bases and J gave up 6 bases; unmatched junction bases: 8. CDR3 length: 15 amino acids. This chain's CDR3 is CASSLVLAQGAEAFF. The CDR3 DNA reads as TGTGCCAGCAGTTTAGTTTTGGCACAGGGGGCTGAAGCTTTCTTT.

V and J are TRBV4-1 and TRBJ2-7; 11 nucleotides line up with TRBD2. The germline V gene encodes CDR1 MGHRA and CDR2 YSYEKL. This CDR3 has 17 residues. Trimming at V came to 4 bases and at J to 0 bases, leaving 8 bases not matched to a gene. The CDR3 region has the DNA TGCGCCAGCAGCCCCGGACTAGCGGGCCCCATCTCCTACGAGCAGTACTTC. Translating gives CASSPGLAGPISYEQYF.

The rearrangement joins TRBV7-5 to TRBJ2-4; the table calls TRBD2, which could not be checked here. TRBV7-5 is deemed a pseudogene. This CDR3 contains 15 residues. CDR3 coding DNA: TGTGCCAGAAGCTTGGAGCGGGGGGGCAAAAACATTCAGTACTTC. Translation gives CARSLERGGKNIQYF.

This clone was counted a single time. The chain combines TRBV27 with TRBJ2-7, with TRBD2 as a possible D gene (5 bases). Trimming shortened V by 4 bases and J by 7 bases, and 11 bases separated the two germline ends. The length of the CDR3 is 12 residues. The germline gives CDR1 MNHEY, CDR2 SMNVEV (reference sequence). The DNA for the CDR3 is TGTGCCAGCAGTTCGGACTCGATGGAGCAGTACTTC. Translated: CASSSDSMEQYF.

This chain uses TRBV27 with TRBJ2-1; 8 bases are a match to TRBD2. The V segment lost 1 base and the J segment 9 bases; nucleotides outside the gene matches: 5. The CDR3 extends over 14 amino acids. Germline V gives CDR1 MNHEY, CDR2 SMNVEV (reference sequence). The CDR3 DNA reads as TGTGCCAGCAGTTTATACGGGGGGGGAGGTGAGCAGTTCTTC. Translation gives CASSLYGGGGEQFF.

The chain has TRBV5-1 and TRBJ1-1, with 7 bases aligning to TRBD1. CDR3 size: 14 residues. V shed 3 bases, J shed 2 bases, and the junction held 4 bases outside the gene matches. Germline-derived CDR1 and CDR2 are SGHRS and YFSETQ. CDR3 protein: CASSSGQDNTEAFF. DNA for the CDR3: TGCGCCAGCAGCTCCGGACAGGATAACACTGAAGCTTTCTTT.

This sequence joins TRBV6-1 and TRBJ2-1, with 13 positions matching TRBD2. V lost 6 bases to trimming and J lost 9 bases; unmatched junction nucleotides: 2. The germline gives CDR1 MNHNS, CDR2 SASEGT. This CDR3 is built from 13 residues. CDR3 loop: CASRGLAGSEQFF. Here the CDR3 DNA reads TGTGCCAGCAGGGGACTAGCGGGATCTGAGCAGTTCTTC.

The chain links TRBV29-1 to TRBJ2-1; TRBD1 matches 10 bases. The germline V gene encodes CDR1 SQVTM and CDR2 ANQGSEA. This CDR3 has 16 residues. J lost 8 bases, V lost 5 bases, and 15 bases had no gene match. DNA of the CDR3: TGCAGCGTTTCCGGGACAGGGGCGCCCGAGGTGGATGAGCAGTTCTTC. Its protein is CSVSGTGAPEVDEQFF.

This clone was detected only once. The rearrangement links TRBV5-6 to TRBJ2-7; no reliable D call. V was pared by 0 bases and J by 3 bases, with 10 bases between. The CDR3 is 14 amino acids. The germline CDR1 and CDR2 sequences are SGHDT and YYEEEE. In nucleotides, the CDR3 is TGTGCCAGCAGCTTGGGGCAACAAAACTACGAGCAGTACTTC. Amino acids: CASSLGQQNYEQYF.

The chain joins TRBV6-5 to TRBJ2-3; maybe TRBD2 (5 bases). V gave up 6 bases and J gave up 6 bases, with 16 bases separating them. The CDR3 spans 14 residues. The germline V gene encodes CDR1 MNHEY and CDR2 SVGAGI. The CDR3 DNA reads TGTGCCAGCAGCCAAATGGGAGTTGCCGATACGCAGTATTTT. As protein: CASSQMGVADTQYF.

The CDR3, as DNA: TGTGCCAGCAGCGTAGAGTGGGAGGGGTCAGATACGCAGTATTTT. It is translated as CASSVEWEGSDTQYF. This rearrangement joins TRBV9 to TRBJ2-3, with 7 positions matching TRBD2. Germline values: CDR1 SGDLS, CDR2 YYNGEE. This CDR3 comprises 15 residues. Unmatched junction bases numbered 5, after V lost 0 bases and J lost 4 bases. The full variable domain, with the rest looked up from reference TRBV9 and TRBJ2-3, is DSGVTQTPKHLITATGQRVTLRCSPRSGDLSVYWYQQSLDQGLQFLIQYYNGEERAKGNILERFSAQQFPDLHSELNLSSLELGDSALYFCASSVEWEGSDTQYFGPGTRLTVL.

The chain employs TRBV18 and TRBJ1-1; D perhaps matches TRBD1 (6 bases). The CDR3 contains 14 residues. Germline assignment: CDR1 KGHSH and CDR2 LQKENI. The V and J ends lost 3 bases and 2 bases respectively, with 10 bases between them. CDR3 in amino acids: CASSPLDRNTEAFF. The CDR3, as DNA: TGTGCCAGCTCACCCTTGGACAGAAACACTGAAGCTTTCTTT.

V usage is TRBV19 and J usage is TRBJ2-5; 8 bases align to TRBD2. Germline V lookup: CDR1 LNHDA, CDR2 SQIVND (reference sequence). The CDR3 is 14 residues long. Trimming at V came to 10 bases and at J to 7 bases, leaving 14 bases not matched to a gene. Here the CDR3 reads CATQAEQAGGTQYF. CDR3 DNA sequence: TGTGCCACTCAGGCCGAACAGGCGGGGGGGACCCAGTACTTC.

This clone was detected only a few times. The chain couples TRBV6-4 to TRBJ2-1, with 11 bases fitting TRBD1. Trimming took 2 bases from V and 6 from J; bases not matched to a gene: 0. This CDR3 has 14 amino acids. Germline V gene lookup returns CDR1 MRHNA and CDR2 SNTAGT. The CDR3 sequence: CASSDGTGGNEQFF. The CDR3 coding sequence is TGTGCCAGCAGTGACGGGACAGGGGGCAATGAGCAGTTCTTC.

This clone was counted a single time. The CDR3 DNA follows: TGTGCCAGCAGTGAAAAATCGCGGTCTTTAACCTACGAGCAGTACTTC. Translating gives CASSEKSRSLTYEQYF. The chain has TRBV6-1 and TRBJ2-7; unclear D gene. This CDR3 comprises 16 residues. CDR1 and CDR2 (germline): MNHNS, SASEGT. V was shortened by 2 bases and J by 2 bases, with 16 bases between the two germline ends.

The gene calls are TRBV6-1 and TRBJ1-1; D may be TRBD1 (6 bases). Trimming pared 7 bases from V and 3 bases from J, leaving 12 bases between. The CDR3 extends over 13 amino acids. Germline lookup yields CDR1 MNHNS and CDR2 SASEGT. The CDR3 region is CASTTGFDTEAFF. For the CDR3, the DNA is TGTGCCAGCACAACAGGGTTTGACACTGAAGCTTTCTTT.

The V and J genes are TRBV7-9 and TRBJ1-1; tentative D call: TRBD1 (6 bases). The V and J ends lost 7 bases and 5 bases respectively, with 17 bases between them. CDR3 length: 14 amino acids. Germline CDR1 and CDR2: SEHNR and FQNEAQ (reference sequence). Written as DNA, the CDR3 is TGTGCCAGCATCCTCCAGGGGTTGAGGACTGAAGCTTTCTTT. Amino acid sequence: CASILQGLRTEAFF.

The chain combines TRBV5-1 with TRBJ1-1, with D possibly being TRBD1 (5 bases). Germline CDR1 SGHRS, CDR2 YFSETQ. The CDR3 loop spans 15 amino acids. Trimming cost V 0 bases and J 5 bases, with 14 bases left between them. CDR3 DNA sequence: TGCGCCAGCAGCTTGGCCGGGAGGGAGGGGACTGAAGCTTTCTTT. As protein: CASSLAGREGTEAFF.